This is a list of T cell receptor beta chains from one sample in a study of CD8+ T cells in alopecia areata. Repertoires were generated with immunoSEQ multiplex PCR, while TCRdb's copy carries only in-frame clones and drops some. This table holds under 200,000 clones, roughly 65% found once. The specimen was CD4+ T cells sorted from blood, collected at week 4, from a patient treated with tofacitinib. Receptors originate from a human donor with alopecia areata. Each CDR3 is given with its conserved first and last residue. Each record gives: D gene, CDR3 length, clone size, V gene, J gene, CDR3 DNA, CDR3 protein. D genes are given only for firm matches. Clone size is stated in some rows and not others, as once, few, many or a class when expanded.

>TRBD2|15|few|TRBV29-1|TRBJ2-1
TGCAGCGTTGAGCTAGCGGTTATCTCCTACAATGAGCAGTTCTTC
CSVELAVISYNEQFF
>TRBD1|17|-|TRBV10-3|TRBJ1-6
TGTGCCATCAGTGAAGTGATCCCGGGACAGGGGTATTCACCCCTCCACTTT
CAISEVIPGQGYSPLHF
>-|17|-|TRBV27|TRBJ1-4
TGTGCCAGTAAGGGACGACGGGGAGGGGCAACTAATGAAAAACTGTTTTTT
CASKGRRGGATNEKLFF
>TRBD2|14|-|TRBV7-6|TRBJ2-2
TGTGCCACGGACGGGGGGGCGAACACCGGGGAGCCGTTTTTT
CATDGGANTGEPFF
>-|15|few|TRBV7-2|TRBJ2-3
TGTGCCAGCAGCTTATATAGGGGGTCCACAGATACGCAGTATTTT
CASSLYRGSTDTQYF
>-|13|-|TRBV29-1|TRBJ2-3
TGCAGCGCTCTTGGGCCTGACACAGATACGCAGTATTTT
CSALGPDTDTQYF
>-|11|-|TRBV20-1|TRBJ2-5
TGCAGTGCCCACCACCAAGAGACCCAGTACTTC
CSAHHQETQYF
>-|13|few|TRBV30|TRBJ1-2
TGTGCCTGGTATGCGGCAATCGGCTATGGCTACACCTTC
CAWYAAIGYGYTF
>-|14|-|TRBV30|TRBJ1-6
TGTGCCTGGAGTGACGGCTCCTATAATTCACCCCTCCACTTT
CAWSDGSYNSPLHF
>TRBD1|15|-|TRBV29-1|TRBJ2-3
TGCAGCGTCTATGGACAGGGGAAAGGCACAGATACGCAGTATTTT
CSVYGQGKGTDTQYF
>TRBD1|13|-|TRBV11-2|TRBJ2-7
TGTGCCAGCACCCCAGGACAGGTATACGAGCAGTACTTC
CASTPGQVYEQYF
>-|16|few|TRBV4-3|TRBJ2-2
TGCGCCAGCAGCCAGGGAGGCGGAATAAACACCGGGGAGCTGTTTTTT
CASSQGGGINTGELFF
>-|13|-|TRBV29-1|TRBJ1-4
TGCAGCGTTGGGGAGACAGTATCCGAAAAACTGTTTTTT
CSVGETVSEKLFF
>TRBD2|14|-|TRBV6-5|TRBJ2-7
TGTGCCAGCAGTTCGCGGGGGGGCAGGTACGAGCAGTACTTC
CASSSRGGRYEQYF
>TRBD2|17|-|TRBV23-1|TRBJ2-1
TGCGCCAGCAGTCAGCGCGGACTAGCGGGGGGTTACAATGAGCAGTTCTTC
CASSQRGLAGGYNEQFF
>TRBD1|14|once|TRBV7-2|TRBJ2-7
TGTGCCAGCAGCTTCAGGCAGGGGGAATACGAGCAGTACTTC
CASSFRQGEYEQYF
>TRBD1|14|few|TRBV5-1|TRBJ2-3
TGCGCCAGCAGCGGAACAGGGGGCACAGATACGCAGTATTTT
CASSGTGGTDTQYF
>-|11|once|TRBV29-1|TRBJ1-4
TGCAGCGTTAACATAGCTGAAAAACTGTTTTTT
CSVNIAEKLFF
>-|15|-|TRBV4-2|TRBJ2-3
TGTGCCAGCAGCCGGGACGGGGGGCAAACAGATACGCAGTATTTT
CASSRDGGQTDTQYF
>-|15|-|TRBV5-1|TRBJ2-5
TGCGCCAGCAGCTTGACCGGGACAAACCAAGAGACCCAGTACTTC
CASSLTGTNQETQYF
>-|12|-|TRBV6-5|TRBJ2-7
TGTGCCAGCAGTTACGAGTCCTACGAGCAGTACTTC
CASSYESYEQYF
>-|11|-|TRBV20-1|TRBJ1-2
TGCAGTGCTTGGGGTGCCTATGGCTACACCTTC
CSAWGAYGYTF
>-|14|-|TRBV5-1|TRBJ2-3
TGCGCCAGCAGCCCCCTTGGGGCGACAGATACGCAGTATTTT
CASSPLGATDTQYF
>-|14|-|TRBV7-2|TRBJ2-7
TGTGCCAGCAGCCCGGACAGATACTCCTACGAGCAGTACTTC
CASSPDRYSYEQYF
>-|18|-|TRBV30|TRBJ1-1
TGTGCCTGGAGTTCGCAATTTCCGGCAAGGACGATGGGCACTGAAGCTTTCTTT
CAWSSQFPARTMGTEAFF
>-|14|once|TRBV25-1|TRBJ2-7
TGTGCCAGCAGTGCCCGGACGGTTCCCTACGAGCAGTACTTC
CASSARTVPYEQYF
>-|12|-|TRBV27|TRBJ2-7
TGTGCCAGCAGTTTAGTAGGGATCGAGCAGTACTTC
CASSLVGIEQYF
>-|14|-|TRBV29-1|TRBJ2-5
TGCAGCGTTCCCCGAACCAGGAGGGAAGAGACCCAGTACTTC
CSVPRTRREETQYF
>TRBD1|11|-|TRBV20-1|TRBJ1-2
TGCAGTGCTAGTGGGACAGGGGACAGTCCCTTC
CSASGTGDSPF
>-|15|few|TRBV7-2|TRBJ2-3
TGTGCCAGCAGCTCCCGGGACCTCAATCGAGATACGCAGTATTTT
CASSSRDLNRDTQYF
>TRBD1|14|-|TRBV2|TRBJ1-2
TGTGCCAGCAGTACTACAGGGGGCGCTTTGGGCTACACCTTC
CASSTTGGALGYTF
>-|13|few|TRBV5-4|TRBJ1-6
TGTGCCAGCAGCTTTCCCGGCAGGTCACCCCTCCACTTT
CASSFPGRSPLHF
>-|10|few|TRBV29-1|TRBJ2-5
TGCAGCGTTGATCAAGAGACCCAGTACTTC
CSVDQETQYF
>-|13|-|TRBV25-1|TRBJ1-5
TGTGCCAGCAGCCCCGGAGGCAATCAGCCCCAGCATTTT
CASSPGGNQPQHF
>TRBD2|15|few|TRBV29-1|TRBJ2-2
TGCAGCGCCCAGCGGGGGGCTAGCAACACCGGGGAGCTGTTTTTT
CSAQRGASNTGELFF
>TRBD1|13|-|TRBV5-4|TRBJ1-2
TGTGCCAGCAGCCAGGGACAGTTCTCTGGCTACACCTTC
CASSQGQFSGYTF
>-|15|few|TRBV7-2|TRBJ2-6
TGTGCCAGCAGCTTAACAGGAGCTGGGGCCAACGTCCTGACTTTC
CASSLTGAGANVLTF
>-|15|-|TRBV15|TRBJ1-2
TGTGCCACCAGCAGAGACGGCGGGGGTAGGCATGGCTACACCTTC
CATSRDGGGRHGYTF
>TRBD1|14|-|TRBV30|TRBJ2-4
TGTGCCTGGAGTTTAACAGGGGGTAAAAACATTCAGTACTTC
CAWSLTGGKNIQYF
>-|12|-|TRBV25-1|TRBJ2-3
TGTGCCAGCAGTCCCCGGCCCGAGGCGCAGTATTTT
CASSPRPEAQYF
>-|12|-|TRBV30|TRBJ2-3
TGTGCCTGGAGTAGGGGCACAGATACGCAGTATTTT
CAWSRGTDTQYF
>-|14|-|TRBV27|TRBJ2-2
TGTGCCAGCAGTTTTGGTAGAGGGATCGGGGAGCTGTTTTTT
CASSFGRGIGELFF
>-|15|-|TRBV2|TRBJ1-6
TGTGCCATTTTTACCCCGGGACTGAATAATTCACCCCTCCACTTT
CAIFTPGLNNSPLHF
>-|15|-|TRBV2|TRBJ2-2
TGTGCCAGCAAAGGAATAGTAGCGAACACCGGGGAGCTGTTTTTT
CASKGIVANTGELFF
>-|12|-|TRBV27|TRBJ2-3
TGTGCCAGCAGTTTCTCTCCCGATACGCAGTATTTT
CASSFSPDTQYF
>-|17|-|TRBV5-1|TRBJ2-1
TGCGCCAGCAGCTTGGGACCAGGGGGGTTCCCAAACAATGAGCAGTTCTTC
CASSLGPGGFPNNEQFF
>-|16|-|TRBV4-1|TRBJ2-1
TGCGCCAGCAGCCTGCTTCCACCTGTATCCTACAATGAGCAGTTCTTC
CASSLLPPVSYNEQFF
>-|13|-|TRBV5-1|TRBJ1-5
TGCGCCCATTATCGGGAAAGCAATCAGCCCCAGCATTTT
CAHYRESNQPQHF
>TRBD1|15|-|TRBV29-1|TRBJ1-3
TGCAGCGTTGAGCCCCAGGGGGCTAGTGGAAACACCATATATTTT
CSVEPQGASGNTIYF
>-|13|-|TRBV2|TRBJ2-5
TGTGCCAGCAGAAGGATAGGGAATGAGACCCAGTACTTC
CASRRIGNETQYF
>-|11|-|TRBV5-1|TRBJ1-1
TGCGCCAGCAGCCAACGGAGGAGAGCTTTCTTT
CASSQRRRAFF
>-|13|-|TRBV7-8|TRBJ2-5
TGTGCCAGCAGCTTAGATAGGGCTGGGACCCAGTACTTC
CASSLDRAGTQYF
>TRBD1|14|-|TRBV19|TRBJ1-2
TGTGCCAGTAGGGGGACAGGCGATTCCTATGGCTACACCTTC
CASRGTGDSYGYTF
>TRBD2|14|-|TRBV27|TRBJ2-3
TGTGCCAGCAGTGCGGGGGGGAAGGCAGATACGCAGTATTTT
CASSAGGKADTQYF